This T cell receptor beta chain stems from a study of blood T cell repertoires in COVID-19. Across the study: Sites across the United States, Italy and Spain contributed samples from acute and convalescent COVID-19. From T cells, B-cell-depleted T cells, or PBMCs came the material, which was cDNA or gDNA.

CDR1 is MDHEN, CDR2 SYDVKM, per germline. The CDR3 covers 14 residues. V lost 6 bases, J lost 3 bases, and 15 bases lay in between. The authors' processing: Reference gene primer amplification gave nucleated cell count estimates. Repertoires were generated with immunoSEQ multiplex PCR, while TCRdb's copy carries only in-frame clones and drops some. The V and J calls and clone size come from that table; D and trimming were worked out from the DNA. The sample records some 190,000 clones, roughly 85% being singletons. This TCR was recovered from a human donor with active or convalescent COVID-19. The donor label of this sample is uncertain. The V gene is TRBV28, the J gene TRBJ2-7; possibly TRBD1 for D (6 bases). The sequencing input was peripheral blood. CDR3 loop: CASSLLQGNYEQYF. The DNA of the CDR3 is TGTGCCAGCAGCCTACTACAGGGCAACTACGAGCAGTACTTC.